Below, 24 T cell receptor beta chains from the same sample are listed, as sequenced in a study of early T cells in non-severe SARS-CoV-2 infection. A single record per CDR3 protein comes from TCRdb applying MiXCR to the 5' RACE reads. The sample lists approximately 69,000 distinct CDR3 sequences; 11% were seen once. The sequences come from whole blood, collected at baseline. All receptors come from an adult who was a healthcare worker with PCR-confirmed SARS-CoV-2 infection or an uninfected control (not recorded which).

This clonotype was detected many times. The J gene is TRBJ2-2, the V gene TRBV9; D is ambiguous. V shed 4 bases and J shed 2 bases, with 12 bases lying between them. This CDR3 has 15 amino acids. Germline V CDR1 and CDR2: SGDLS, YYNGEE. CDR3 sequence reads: CASSPSRYNTGELFF. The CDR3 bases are TGTGCCAGCAGCCCCAGTAGGTACAACACCGGGGAGCTGTTTTTT.

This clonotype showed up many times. The CDR3 is CSVQGYNEQFF. CDR3 bases: TGCAGCGTCCAGGGTTACAATGAGCAGTTCTTC. V and J are TRBV29-1 and TRBJ2-1, with a weak D call TRBD1 (5 bases). The CDR3 sequence is 11 residues long. Trimming removed 6 bases at V and 4 bases at J, with 7 bases between. CDR1 is SQVTM and CDR2 is ANQGSEA in the germline V gene.

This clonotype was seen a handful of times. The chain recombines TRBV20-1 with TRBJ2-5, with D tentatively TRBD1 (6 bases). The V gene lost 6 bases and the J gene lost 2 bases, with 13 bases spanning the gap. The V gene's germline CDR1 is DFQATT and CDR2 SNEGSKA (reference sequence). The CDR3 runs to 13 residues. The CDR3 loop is CSAPGTRQETQYF. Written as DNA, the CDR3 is TGCAGTGCCCCCGGGACAAGACAAGAGACCCAGTACTTC.

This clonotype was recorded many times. CDR3 in amino acids: CAWPPHGKGPKVSPLHF. The CDR3 DNA follows: TGTGCCTGGCCCCCCCATGGTAAGGGCCCGAAGGTGTCACCCCTCCACTTT. The gene calls are TRBV30 and TRBJ1-6; D unclear. There are 17 residues in the CDR3. Trimming removed 5 bases from V and 10 bases from J, with 27 bases in between. The germline V gene encodes CDR1 GTSNPN and CDR2 SVGIG (reference sequence).

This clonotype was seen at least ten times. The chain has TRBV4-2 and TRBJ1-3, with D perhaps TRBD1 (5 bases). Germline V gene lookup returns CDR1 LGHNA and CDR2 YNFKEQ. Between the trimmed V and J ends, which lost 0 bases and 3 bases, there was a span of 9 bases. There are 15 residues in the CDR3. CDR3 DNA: TGTGCCAGCAGCCAAGACTACAGGCGTGGAAACACCATATATTTT. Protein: CASSQDYRRGNTIYF.

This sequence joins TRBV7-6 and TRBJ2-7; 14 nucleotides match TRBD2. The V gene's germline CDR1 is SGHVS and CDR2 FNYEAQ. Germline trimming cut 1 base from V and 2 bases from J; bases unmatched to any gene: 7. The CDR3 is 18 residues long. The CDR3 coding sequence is TGTGCCAGCAGCTTAGGGACTAGCGGGGGGTCTCCCCCCTACGAGCAGTACTTC. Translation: CASSLGTSGGSPPYEQYF.

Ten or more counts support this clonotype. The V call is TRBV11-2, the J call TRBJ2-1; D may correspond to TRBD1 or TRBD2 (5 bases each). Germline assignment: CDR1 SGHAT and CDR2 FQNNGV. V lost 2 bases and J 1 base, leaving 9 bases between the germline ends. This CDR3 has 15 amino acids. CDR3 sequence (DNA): TGTGCCAGCAGCTTATATGGGGGATCCTACAATGAGCAGTTCTTC. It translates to CASSLYGGSYNEQFF.

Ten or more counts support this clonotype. The CDR3 region is CASSQETLGGALRSYEQYF. CDR3 DNA sequence: TGCGCCAGCAGCCAAGAAACTCTCGGGGGCGCGTTAAGGTCCTACGAGCAGTACTTC. The J gene is TRBJ2-7, the V gene TRBV4-1; D possibly uses TRBD1 or TRBD2 (6 bases each). The ends were cut back, 0 bases at V and 1 base at J, with 22 bases in the middle. This CDR3 spans 19 amino acids. The germline V gene has CDR1 MGHRA and CDR2 YSYEKL.

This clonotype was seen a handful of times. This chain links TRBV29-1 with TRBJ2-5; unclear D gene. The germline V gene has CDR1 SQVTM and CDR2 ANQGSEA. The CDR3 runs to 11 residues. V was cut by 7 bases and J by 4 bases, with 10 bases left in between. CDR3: CSALALETQYF. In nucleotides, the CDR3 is TGCAGCGCCCTTGCGTTAGAGACCCAGTACTTC. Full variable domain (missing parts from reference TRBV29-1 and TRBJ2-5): SAVISQKPSRDICQRGTSLTIQCQVDSQVTMMFWYRQQPGQSLTLIATANQGSEATYESGFVIDKFPISRPNLTFSTLTVSNMSPEDSSIYLCSALALETQYFGPGTRLLVL.

The chain's CDR3 is CATTHGGEQYF. The CDR3 nucleotides are TGTGCCACCACCCACGGGGGGGAGCAGTACTTC. V gene TRBV25-1 combines with J gene TRBJ2-7; 7 bases fit TRBD2. Germline CDR1 reads MGHDK; CDR2 reads SYGVNS. CDR3 length equals 11 residues. After removal of 10 bases from V and 7 bases from J, the junction contained 7 bases not matched to a gene.

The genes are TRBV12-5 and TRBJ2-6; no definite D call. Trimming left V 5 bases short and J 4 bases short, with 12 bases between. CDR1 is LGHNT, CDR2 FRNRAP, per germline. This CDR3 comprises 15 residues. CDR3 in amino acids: CASGDRLSGANVLTF. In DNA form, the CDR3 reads TGTGCTAGTGGTGATCGACTGTCCGGGGCCAACGTCCTGACTTTC.

Written as DNA, the CDR3 is TGTGCCAGCAAAGGGGGGCAAGAGACCCAGTACTTC. It encodes CASKGGQETQYF. This chain joins TRBV6-2 or TRBV6-3 and TRBJ2-5, with D perhaps TRBD1 or TRBD2 (6 bases each). CDR3 length: 12 residues. Germline values: CDR1 MNHEY, CDR2 SVGEGT. V was pared by 7 bases and J by 2 bases, with 8 bases between.

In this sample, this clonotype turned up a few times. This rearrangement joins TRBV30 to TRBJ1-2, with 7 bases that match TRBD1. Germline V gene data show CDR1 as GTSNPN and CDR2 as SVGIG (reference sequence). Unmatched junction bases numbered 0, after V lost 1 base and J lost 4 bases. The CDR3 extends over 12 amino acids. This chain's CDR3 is CAWSAGGYGYTF. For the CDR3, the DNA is TGTGCCTGGAGTGCAGGGGGCTATGGCTACACCTTC.

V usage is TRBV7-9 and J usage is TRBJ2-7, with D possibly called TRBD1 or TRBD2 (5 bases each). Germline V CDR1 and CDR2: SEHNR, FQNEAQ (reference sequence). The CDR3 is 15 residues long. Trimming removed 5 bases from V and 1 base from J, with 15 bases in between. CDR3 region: CASSRLGDRSYEQYF. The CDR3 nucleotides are TGTGCCAGCAGCCGTCTGGGGGATAGGTCCTACGAGCAGTACTTC.

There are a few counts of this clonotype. CDR3 in DNA: TGCAGTGCTAGTCTAGCGGGGCGCACAGATACGCAGTATTTT. Its translation: CSASLAGRTDTQYF. The chain carries TRBV20-1 and TRBJ2-3, with 9 positions matching TRBD2. Losses at the gene ends were 3 bases for V and 1 base for J; bases not matched to a gene: 2. The length of the CDR3 is 14 residues. Germline V gene lookup returns CDR1 DFQATT and CDR2 SNEGSKA (reference sequence).

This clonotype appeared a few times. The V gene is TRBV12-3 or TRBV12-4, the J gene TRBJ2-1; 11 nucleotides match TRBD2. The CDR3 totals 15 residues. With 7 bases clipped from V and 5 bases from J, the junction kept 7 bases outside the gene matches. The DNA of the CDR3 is TGTGCCAGCATCTACAGACTAGCGGGGAACAATGAGCAGTTCTTC. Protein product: CASIYRLAGNNEQFF.

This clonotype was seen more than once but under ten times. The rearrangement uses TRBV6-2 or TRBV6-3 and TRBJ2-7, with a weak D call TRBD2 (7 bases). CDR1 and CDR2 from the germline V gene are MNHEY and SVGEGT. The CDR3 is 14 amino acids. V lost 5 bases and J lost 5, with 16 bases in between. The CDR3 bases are TGTGCCAGCAGTACCCGGGGGGCCAGGAACGAGCAGTACTTC. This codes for CASSTRGARNEQYF.

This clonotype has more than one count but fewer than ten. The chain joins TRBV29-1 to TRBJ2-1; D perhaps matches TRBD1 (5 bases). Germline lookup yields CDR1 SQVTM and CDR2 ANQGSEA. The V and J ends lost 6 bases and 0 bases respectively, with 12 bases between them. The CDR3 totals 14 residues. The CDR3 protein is CSVGAVFSYNEQFF. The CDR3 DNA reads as TGCAGCGTAGGGGCAGTATTCTCCTACAATGAGCAGTTCTTC.

The DNA of the CDR3 is TGCAGCGTTGGTTTTGGGTACACAGATACGCAGTATTTT. Protein: CSVGFGYTDTQYF. V is TRBV29-1 and J is TRBJ2-3, with D uncertain. The germline V gene has CDR1 SQVTM and CDR2 ANQGSEA. The CDR3 consists of 13 residues. The V end was cut by 4 bases, the J end by 2 bases, with 10 bases between.

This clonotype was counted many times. The CDR3 loop reads CASSEAGGSYEQYF. Written as DNA, the CDR3 is TGTGCCAGCAGTGAAGCAGGGGGATCCTACGAGCAGTACTTC. J is TRBJ2-7 and V is TRBV6-1, with D possibly matching TRBD1 (6 bases). Germline V CDR1 and CDR2: MNHNS, SASEGT. V lost 0 bases, J lost 1 base, and 7 bases lay in between. This CDR3 region has 14 residues.

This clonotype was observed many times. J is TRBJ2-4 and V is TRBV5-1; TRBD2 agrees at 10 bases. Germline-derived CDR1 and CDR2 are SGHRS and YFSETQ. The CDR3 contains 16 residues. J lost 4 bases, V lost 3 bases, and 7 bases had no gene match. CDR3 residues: CASSSRTSGEKNIQYF. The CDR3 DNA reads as TGCGCCAGCAGCTCGAGGACTAGCGGCGAAAAAAACATTCAGTACTTC.

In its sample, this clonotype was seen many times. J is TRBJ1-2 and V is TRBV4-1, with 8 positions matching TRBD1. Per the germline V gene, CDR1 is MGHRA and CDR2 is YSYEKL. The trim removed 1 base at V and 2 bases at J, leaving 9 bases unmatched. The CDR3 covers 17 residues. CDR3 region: CASSQVLADRANYGYTF. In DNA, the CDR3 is TGCGCCAGCAGCCAAGTTTTGGCGGACAGGGCCAACTATGGCTACACCTTC.

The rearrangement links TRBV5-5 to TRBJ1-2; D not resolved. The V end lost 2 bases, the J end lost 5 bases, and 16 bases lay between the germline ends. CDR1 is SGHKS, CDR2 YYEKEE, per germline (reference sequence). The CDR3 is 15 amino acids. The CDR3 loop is CASSFRTAGGYGYTF. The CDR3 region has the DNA TGTGCCAGCAGCTTCCGGACGGCAGGAGGATATGGCTACACCTTC.

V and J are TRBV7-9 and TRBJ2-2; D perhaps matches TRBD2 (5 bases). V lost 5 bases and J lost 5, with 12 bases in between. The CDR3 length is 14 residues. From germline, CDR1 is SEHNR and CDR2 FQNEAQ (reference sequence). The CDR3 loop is CASSLLGVTGELFF. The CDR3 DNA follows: TGTGCCAGCAGCCTACTAGGAGTTACCGGGGAGCTGTTTTTT.